The sequence of this T cell receptor beta chain was determined in a study of long-term antiretroviral therapy in people with HIV. The libraries were made with immunoSEQ v3.0 at survey level. Libraries were prepared by immunoSEQ multiplex PCR; TCRdb keeps only in-frame clonotypes and omits some of them. The profile covers some 17,000 clones, with around 74% appearing a single time and 15% taken by the ten largest. The sample holds one count of this clone. CDR1 SGHRS and CDR2 YFSETQ come from the germline V gene. This CDR3 spans 13 amino acids. Trimming shortened V by 0 bases and J by 6 bases, and 9 bases separated the two germline ends. There were no participants with HIV treated outside the United States.

The chain couples TRBV5-1 to TRBJ1-2; the D gene is possibly TRBD1 (5 bases). The receptor was isolated from a woman aged 45 to 65 with HIV. The source material was unsorted PBMCs, sampled 2.5 years before starting antiretroviral therapy. The CDR3 bases are TGCGCCAGCAGCTTGGCCTCAGGGAATGGCTACACCTTC. Translation: CASSLASGNGYTF.